One sample yielded the 28 T cell receptor beta chains listed below, sequenced in a study of spatial heterogeneity in lung cancer. General study results and limits: Mutation counts in tumors were tracked by counts of expanded intratumoral alpha and beta TCRs.

Time point indicated: sample taken at primary tumor resection. TCRdb re-called the 5' RACE reads through MiXCR, storing one row per CDR3 protein. The sample lists about 2,200 distinct CDR3 sequences, 15% occurring once. No antigen has been identified for these receptors. The sample here was lung tumor tissue, taken at surgery. The receptors here all came from a male donor with early-stage non-small cell lung cancer.

This clonotype is deemed medium-sized (0.01 to 0.1%). The chain couples TRBV4-2 to TRBJ2-2; TRBD1 aligns across 7 bases. J was trimmed by 3 bases and V by 2 bases; bases with no gene match: 21. The CDR3 contains 21 residues. Germline assignment: CDR1 LGHNA and CDR2 YNFKEQ. CDR3 DNA sequence: TGTGCCAGCAGCCAAATAACGGGACAGTCCCTCCCTCTATCCCACACCGGGGAGCTGTTTTTT. Translation gives CASSQITGQSLPLSHTGELFF.

Relative to its sample, this clonotype is medium-sized. The chain uses TRBV7-3 and TRBJ2-3; 8 bases agree with TRBD1. The germline gives CDR1 SGHTA, CDR2 FQGTGA. The CDR3 runs to 14 residues. With 3 bases clipped from V and 3 bases from J, the junction kept 2 bases outside the gene matches. CDR3 coding DNA: TGTGCCAGCAGCTTCGACAGGGGTACAGATACGCAGTATTTT. It yields the protein CASSFDRGTDTQYF.

Within the sample, this clonotype is medium-sized. This rearrangement joins TRBV7-3 to TRBJ2-5; D is ambiguous. Trimming took off 1 base at V and 2 bases at J, with 5 bases between the two ends. Germline CDR1 is SGHTA and CDR2 is FQGTGA. This CDR3 spans 13 amino acids. CDR3 nucleotides: TGTGCCAGCAGCTTAAGAGTTCAAGAGACCCAGTACTTC. It is translated as CASSLRVQETQYF.

The chain has TRBV2 and TRBJ2-7; weak D call: TRBD1 (5 bases). The CDR3 totals 18 residues. V was clipped by 2 bases and J by 2 bases, with 22 bases between them. Germline V gene sequence: CDR1 SNHLY, CDR2 FYNNEI. CDR3 sequence: CASSENPAGYVTPYEQYF. Here the CDR3 DNA reads TGTGCCAGCAGTGAAAACCCCGCAGGGTATGTGACCCCCTACGAGCAGTACTTC.

By share, this clonotype counts as medium-sized. The chain couples TRBV20-1 to TRBJ2-5, with 9 bases that match TRBD1. The ends lost 6 bases at V and 0 bases at J; junction bases unmatched: 2. The germline V gene has CDR1 DFQATT and CDR2 SNEGSKA (reference sequence). This CDR3 is built from 13 residues. CDR3 DNA sequence: TGCAGTGCCAGACAGGGGGACCAAGAGACCCAGTACTTC. Protein: CSARQGDQETQYF.

By sample share, this clonotype is medium-sized (0.01 to 0.1%). The gene calls are TRBV7-6 and TRBJ2-1; 9 bases match TRBD2. CDR1 is SGHVS, CDR2 FNYEAQ, per germline. With 1 base clipped from V and 6 bases from J, the junction kept 4 bases outside the gene matches. The CDR3 is 15 residues long. In DNA, the CDR3 is TGTGCCAGCAGCTTAGGCGGGGGGGATATCAATGAGCAGTTCTTC. It encodes CASSLGGGDINEQFF.

The J gene is TRBJ2-5, the V gene TRBV9; D call uncertain. In germline, CDR1 is SGDLS, CDR2 YYNGEE. The length of the CDR3 is 14 residues. V shed 0 bases and J shed 5 bases, with 11 bases lying between them. The CDR3 region is CASSVGPQQETQYF. In DNA form, the CDR3 reads TGTGCCAGCAGCGTAGGGCCGCAGCAGGAGACCCAGTACTTC.

This clonotype is labeled as medium-sized (0.01 to 0.1%). The CDR3 reads CASRTQGLNTEAFF. CDR3 in DNA: TGTGCCAGCAGGACTCAGGGCCTGAACACTGAAGCTTTCTTT. The chain employs TRBV12-3 or TRBV12-4 and TRBJ1-1; weak D call: TRBD1 (5 bases). The CDR3 runs to 14 residues. V was shortened by 6 bases and J by 0 bases, with 11 bases between the two germline ends.

This clonotype was seen repeatedly, ten times or more. The chain joins TRBV20-1 to TRBJ1-1, with D tentatively TRBD1 (5 bases). The CDR3 extends over 14 amino acids. CDR1 DFQATT and CDR2 SNEGSKA come from the germline V gene (reference sequence). V was clipped by 4 bases and J by 5 bases, with 17 bases between them. CDR3 DNA sequence: TGCAGTGCTAAGCTTCAGGGTAGTGGAACTGAAGCTTTCTTT. Amino acid sequence: CSAKLQGSGTEAFF.

This clonotype is deemed medium-sized. The chain uses TRBV7-9 and TRBJ1-1; D is unresolved. The CDR3 sequence is 12 residues long. With 2 bases removed from V and 9 bases from J, the gap between germline ends came to 10 bases. Germline values: CDR1 SEHNR, CDR2 FQNEAQ (reference sequence). In DNA, the CDR3 is TGTGCCAGCAGCTTAAGAGGATTCAAAGCTTTCTTT. Protein product: CASSLRGFKAFF.

This clonotype was recorded at least ten times. The DNA of the CDR3 is TGCAGCGCAAGCGGACAGTCCTACGAGCAGTACTTC. Its protein is CSASGQSYEQYF. The V gene is TRBV29-1, the J gene TRBJ2-7; a weak D match, TRBD1 (6 bases). The CDR3 spans 12 residues. Trimming removed 7 bases from V and 1 base from J, with 11 bases in between. Per the germline V gene, CDR1 is SQVTM and CDR2 is ANQGSEA.

This clonotype turned up a few times. The V and J genes are TRBV20-1 and TRBJ2-7, with D possibly being TRBD2 (5 bases). The CDR3 spans 11 residues. V lost 6 bases, J lost 3 bases, and 9 bases lay in between. The germline V gene encodes CDR1 DFQATT and CDR2 SNEGSKA (reference sequence). The CDR3 nucleotides read TGCAGTGCCCCCGGGGACTACGAGCAGTACTTC. Translation gives CSAPGDYEQYF.

By sample share, this clonotype is medium-sized. The rearrangement joins TRBV7-2 to TRBJ2-1; 10 bases map to TRBD1. Germline CDR1 and CDR2: SGHTA and FQGNSA. The junction had 5 bases not matched to a gene; V was cut back by 6 bases and J by 6 bases. The CDR3 runs 14 residues. CDR3 nucleotide sequence: TGTGCCAGCAGTTCGAGGACAGGGGGCAATGAGCAGTTCTTC. The encoded protein is CASSSRTGGNEQFF.

By share, this clonotype counts as medium-sized (0.01 to 0.1%). This chain connects TRBV12-3 or TRBV12-4 to TRBJ1-1, with TRBD1 identical over 9 bases. V was clipped by 3 bases and J by 5 bases; unmatched bases: 7. The CDR3 runs to 15 residues. The chain's CDR3 is CASSFRTGVYTEAFF. CDR3 DNA: TGTGCCAGCAGTTTCCGGACAGGGGTATATACTGAAGCTTTCTTT.

The J gene is TRBJ2-3, the V gene TRBV20-1; D remains ambiguous. The CDR3 contains 11 residues. Germline V gene data show CDR1 as DFQATT and CDR2 as SNEGSKA (reference sequence). The germline V and J ends were trimmed by 3 bases and 5 bases, with 6 bases remaining between them. CDR3 DNA sequence: TGCAGTGCTAGTCATGGAGATACGCAGTATTTT. It yields the protein CSASHGDTQYF.

This clonotype is classed as large. The chain uses TRBV9 and TRBJ2-5; 7 bases map to TRBD2. V was pared by 4 bases and J by 2 bases, with 2 bases of the junction left unmatched. CDR1 SGDLS and CDR2 YYNGEE come from the germline V gene. The length of the CDR3 is 13 residues. CDR3 sequence reads: CASSRGGQETQYF. The CDR3 DNA reads TGTGCCAGCAGCCGCGGGGGACAAGAGACCCAGTACTTC.

The chain carries TRBV4-3 and TRBJ2-1, with 9 bases identical to TRBD2. This CDR3 contains 17 residues. The trim removed 1 base at V and 4 bases at J, leaving 8 bases unmatched. Germline V lookup: CDR1 LGHNA, CDR2 YSLEER. As DNA, the CDR3 is TGCGCCAGCAGCCAAGGTGGCGGGAGGGCCCGATACAATGAGCAGTTCTTC. Encoded protein: CASSQGGGRARYNEQFF.

This clonotype is labeled medium-sized. The chain joins TRBV30 to TRBJ2-5; 9 bases match TRBD2. Germline V CDR1 and CDR2: GTSNPN, SVGIG (reference sequence). The CDR3 spans 14 residues. The CDR3 is CARSTSGVQETQYF. DNA of the CDR3: TGTGCACGGTCGACTAGCGGAGTCCAAGAGACCCAGTACTTC. Variable domain in full (rest from reference TRBV30 and TRBJ2-5): SQTIHQWPATLVQPVGSPLSLECTVEGTSNPNLYWYRQAAGRGLQLLFYSVGIGQISSEVPQNLSASRPQDRQFILSSKKLLLSDSGFYLCARSTSGVQETQYFGPGTRLLVL.

This clonotype is categorized as medium-sized (0.01 to 0.1%). The chain uses TRBV30 and TRBJ1-1; TRBD1 matches 8 bases. V gave up 4 bases and J gave up 4 bases; unmatched junction bases: 2. There are 12 residues in the CDR3. Germline CDR1 and CDR2: GTSNPN and SVGIG (reference sequence). The CDR3 here is CAWTGTGTEAFF. CDR3 DNA sequence: TGTGCCTGGACCGGGACAGGCACTGAAGCTTTCTTT.

This sequence joins TRBV19 and TRBJ1-2, with D unresolved. Germline CDR1 LNHDA, CDR2 SQIVND (reference sequence). Trimming left V 5 bases short and J 5 bases short, with 15 bases between. The CDR3 totals 14 residues. The CDR3 reads CASSLAGTEYGYTF. CDR3 nucleotides: TGTGCCAGTAGTTTGGCAGGAACAGAATATGGCTACACCTTC.

This clonotype is medium-sized within its sample. The chain couples TRBV29-1 to TRBJ2-5; D is uncertain. The V gene lost 0 bases and the J gene lost 2 bases, with 16 bases spanning the gap. The germline V gene encodes CDR1 SQVTM and CDR2 ANQGSEA. This CDR3 comprises 16 residues. This chain's CDR3 is CSVEDPVWAAQETQYF. In nucleotides, the CDR3 is TGCAGCGTTGAAGATCCAGTTTGGGCAGCGCAAGAGACCCAGTACTTC.

The chain uses TRBV9 and TRBJ2-5; D is ambiguous. The CDR3 has 13 amino acids. Germline-derived CDR1 and CDR2 are SGDLS and YYNGEE. Trimming took 0 bases from V and 5 from J, leaving 8 bases between them. CDR3 in amino acids: CASSVAGPETQYF. CDR3 DNA sequence: TGTGCCAGCAGCGTAGCGGGTCCGGAGACCCAGTACTTC.

This clonotype is judged medium-sized. This rearrangement joins TRBV7-3 to TRBJ2-6, with D possibly being TRBD1 or TRBD2 (6 bases each). V lost 0 bases, J lost 2 bases, and 11 bases lay in between. The CDR3 spans 17 residues. Germline V gene sequence: CDR1 SGHTA, CDR2 FQGTGA. CDR3: CASSLTVGGTGANVLTF. Here the CDR3 DNA reads TGTGCCAGCAGCTTAACTGTCGGGGGCACTGGGGCCAACGTCCTGACTTTC.

This clonotype is medium-sized (0.01 to 0.1%). DNA for the CDR3: TGTGCCAGCAGTTTTTGGATAGGGACTGAAGCTTTCTTT. It yields the protein CASSFWIGTEAFF. The chain links TRBV12-3 or TRBV12-4 to TRBJ1-1; D gene uncertain. V was trimmed by 3 bases and J by 5 bases, leaving 10 bases between them. CDR3 size: 13 residues.

This clonotype was picked up one time. This rearrangement joins TRBV20-1 to TRBJ2-3, with D hard to call. Germline loops: CDR1 DFQATT, CDR2 SNEGSKA (reference sequence). Trimming stripped 3 bases from V and 1 base from J, with 14 bases between. The CDR3 contains 15 residues. The CDR3 sequence is CSASPSDTGTDTQYF. DNA for the CDR3: TGCAGTGCTAGTCCCAGCGATACCGGCACAGATACGCAGTATTTT.

This clonotype has a handful of counts. This sequence joins TRBV11-3 and TRBJ2-5; perhaps TRBD1 as D (7 bases). The CDR3 runs to 12 residues. V was shortened by 11 bases and J by 4 bases, with 14 bases between the two germline ends. Per the germline V gene, CDR1 is SGHNT and CDR2 is YENEEA. CDR3 DNA: TGTGCCTGCTCAGGGGGAGGAGAGACCCAGTACTTC. This gives the protein CACSGGGETQYF.

The V and J genes are TRBV5-1 and TRBJ2-5; TRBD1 or TRBD2 may be the D gene (5 bases each). There are 15 residues in the CDR3. V dropped 1 base and J dropped 4 bases, with 14 bases sitting between them. The germline V gene has CDR1 SGHRS and CDR2 YFSETQ. The CDR3: CASSLTQVGVETQYF. The CDR3 DNA follows: TGCGCCAGCAGCTTGACACAGGTCGGGGTAGAGACCCAGTACTTC. Complete variable domain (other parts from reference TRBV5-1 and TRBJ2-5): KAGVTQTPRYLIKTRGQQVTLSCSPISGHRSVSWYQQTPGQGLQFLFEYFSETQRNKGNFPGRFSGRQFSNSRSEMNVSTLELGDSALYLCASSLTQVGVETQYFGPGTRLLVL.

This clonotype is categorized as medium-sized. V and J are TRBV7-9 and TRBJ2-1; 8 nucleotides align to TRBD2. This CDR3 has 17 amino acids. The trim removed 8 bases at V and 4 bases at J, leaving 16 bases unmatched. Germline CDR1 SEHNR, CDR2 FQNEAQ (reference sequence). In DNA, the CDR3 is TGTGCCAGCGGAATACCAGCGGGAGACTCTGCTTACAATGAGCAGTTCTTC. This codes for CASGIPAGDSAYNEQFF.